This TCR beta chain was sequenced during a study of cytomegalovirus exposure and HLA in healthy donors. Study summary: Genetic ancestry analysis placed approximately 79% of the approximately 390 donors that were genotyped in the Caucasian-associated cluster. The study, taken as a whole, reports: Several of the most significant clusters appeared linked to common viral pathogens, based on a later analysis. Later work found most CMV-associated TCR beta chains apparently HLA-restricted.

Notes on this clone: Its antigen remains unknown.

CDR1 LNHDA and CDR2 SQIVND come from the germline V gene (reference sequence). Trimming pared 8 bases from V and 5 bases from J, leaving 15 bases between. This CDR3 is 13 amino acids long. PCR employed 60 Vbeta and 13 Jbeta primers. Produced via immunoSEQ multiplex PCR; TCRdb's table is partial and in-frame only. The sample holds about 180,000 clones, 79% seen once. The chain recombines TRBV19 with TRBJ2-5, with D unresolved. The sequence was obtained from a woman aged 40 to 50 in good health and CMV-seronegative. The source material was PBMCs. The CDR3 DNA is TGTGCCAGTGGAAACCCGGGTGGGGAGACCCAGTACTTC. Translation: CASGNPGGETQYF.